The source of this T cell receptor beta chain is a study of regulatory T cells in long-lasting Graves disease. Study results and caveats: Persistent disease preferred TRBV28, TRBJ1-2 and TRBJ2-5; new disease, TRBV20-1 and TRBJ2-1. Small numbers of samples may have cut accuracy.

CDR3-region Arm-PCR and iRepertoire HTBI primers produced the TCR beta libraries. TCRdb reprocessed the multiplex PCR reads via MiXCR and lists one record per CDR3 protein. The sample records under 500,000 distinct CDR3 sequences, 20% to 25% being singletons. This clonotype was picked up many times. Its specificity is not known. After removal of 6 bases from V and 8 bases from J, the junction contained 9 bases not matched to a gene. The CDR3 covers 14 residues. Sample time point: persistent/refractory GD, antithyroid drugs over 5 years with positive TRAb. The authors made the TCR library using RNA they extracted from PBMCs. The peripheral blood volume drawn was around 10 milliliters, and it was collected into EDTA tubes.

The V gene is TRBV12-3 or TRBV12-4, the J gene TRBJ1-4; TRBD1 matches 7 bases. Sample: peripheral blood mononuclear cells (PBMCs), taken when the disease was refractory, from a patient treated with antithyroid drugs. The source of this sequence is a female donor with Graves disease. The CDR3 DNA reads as TGTGCCAGCAGGCAGACAGGGCGGGGGGAAAAACTGTTTTTT. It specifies CASRQTGRGEKLFF.